Detailed here is one T cell receptor (beta chain). V lost 2 bases and J lost 7, with 15 bases in between. The CDR3 is 15 amino acids. Germline V lookup: CDR1 MNHNS, CDR2 SASEGT. This sample was included in a study of immune evolution from preneoplasia to lung adenocarcinoma. The assay was immunoSEQ multiplex PCR, and TCRdb's table has in-frame clones only and misses some. This repertoire shows approximately 2,000 clones, 60% to 80% found once; its top ten account for roughly an eighth. The TCR was taken from a person between 60 and 80 years old with lung adenocarcinoma. The rearrangement joins TRBV6-1 to TRBJ1-5; TRBD1 might be the D (6 bases). Sequencing used FFPE adjacent normal lung tissue. In DNA form, the CDR3 reads TGTGCCAGCAGTGAAACCCCGGACAGAGCCCAGCCCCAGCATTTT. Protein: CASSETPDRAQPQHF.